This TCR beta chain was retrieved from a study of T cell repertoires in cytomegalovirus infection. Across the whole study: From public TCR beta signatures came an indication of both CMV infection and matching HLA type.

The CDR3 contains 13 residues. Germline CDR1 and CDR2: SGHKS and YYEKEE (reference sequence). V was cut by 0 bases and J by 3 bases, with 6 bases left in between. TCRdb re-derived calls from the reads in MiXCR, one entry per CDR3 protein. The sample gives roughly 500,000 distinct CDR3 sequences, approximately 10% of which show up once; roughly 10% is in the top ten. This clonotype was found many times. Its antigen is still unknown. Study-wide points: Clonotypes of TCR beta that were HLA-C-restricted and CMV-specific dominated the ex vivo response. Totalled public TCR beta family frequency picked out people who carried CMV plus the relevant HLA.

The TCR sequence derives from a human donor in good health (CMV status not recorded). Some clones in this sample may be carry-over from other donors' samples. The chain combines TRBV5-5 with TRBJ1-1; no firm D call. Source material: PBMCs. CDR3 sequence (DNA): TGTGCCAGCAGCTTGGGGCCGGACACTGAAGCTTTCTTT. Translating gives CASSLGPDTEAFF.